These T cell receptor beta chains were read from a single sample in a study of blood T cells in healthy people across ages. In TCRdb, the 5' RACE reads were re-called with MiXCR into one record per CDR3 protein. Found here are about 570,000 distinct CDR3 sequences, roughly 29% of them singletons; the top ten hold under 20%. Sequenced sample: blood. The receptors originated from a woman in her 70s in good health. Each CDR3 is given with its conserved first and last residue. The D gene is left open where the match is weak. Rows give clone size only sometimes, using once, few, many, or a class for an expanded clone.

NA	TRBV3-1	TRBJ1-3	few	CASSQDNRNTIYF	TGTGCCAGCAGCCAAGATAACCGGAACACCATATATTTT
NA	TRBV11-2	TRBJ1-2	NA	CASSPPTF	TGTGCCAGCAGCCCACCCACCTTC
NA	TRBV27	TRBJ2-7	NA	CASSQGRGAYEQYF	TGTGCCAGCAGTCAGGGGAGGGGGGCCTACGAGCAGTACTTC
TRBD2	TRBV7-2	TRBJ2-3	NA	CASSLVGLPGATDTQYF	TGTGCCAGCAGCTTAGTGGGACTACCTGGAGCCACAGATACGCAGTATTTT
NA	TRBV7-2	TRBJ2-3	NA	CASGFVTDTQYF	TGTGCCAGCGGCTTCGTCACAGATACGCAGTATTTT
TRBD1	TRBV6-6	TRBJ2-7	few	CASNLQGFPYEQYF	TGTGCCAGCAACTTACAGGGGTTCCCCTACGAGCAGTACTTC
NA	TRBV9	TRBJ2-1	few	CASSVLPTGRNEQFF	TGTGCCAGCAGCGTACTCCCCACGGGGAGGAATGAGCAGTTCTTC
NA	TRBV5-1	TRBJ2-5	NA	CASSLRQVQETQYF	TGCGCCAGCAGCCTGAGACAAGTTCAAGAGACCCAGTACTTC
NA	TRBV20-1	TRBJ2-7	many	CSASRQGSYEQYF	TGCAGTGCTAGTCGCCAGGGATCTTACGAGCAGTACTTC
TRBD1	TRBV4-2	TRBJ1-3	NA	CASSQEYGTAGGTIYF	TGTGCCAGCAGCCAAGAGTATGGGACAGCCGGAGGGACCATATATTTT
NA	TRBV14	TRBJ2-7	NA	CASSQVGEQYF	TGTGCCAGCAGCCAAGTTGGCGAGCAGTACTTC
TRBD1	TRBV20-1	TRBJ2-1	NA	CSTQGQGFYNEQFF	TGCAGTACTCAAGGACAGGGATTCTACAATGAGCAGTTCTTC
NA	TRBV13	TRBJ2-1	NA	CANVYSGSSYNEQFF	TGTGCCAACGTCTATAGCGGAAGCTCCTACAATGAGCAGTTCTTC
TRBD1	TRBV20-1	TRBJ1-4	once	CSARDSYNEKLFF	TGCAGTGCCAGGGACAGCTATAATGAAAAACTGTTTTTT